These T cell receptor beta chains were read from a single sample in a study of shared clonotypes between healthy human individuals. The method was immunoSEQ multiplex PCR; TCRdb's version includes in-frame clones alone and lacks a portion of them. The repertoire includes more than 1.2 million clones, 98% of them detected once, and around 0.33% sits in the top ten. Sequenced sample: naive CD4+ T cells sorted from blood. Receptors were obtained from a young man in good health. CDR3s include the opening cysteine and the closing phenylalanine or tryptophan. Fields, in order: V gene, D gene, clone size, J gene, CDR3 protein, CDR3 DNA. A D gene is named only where the DNA matches it firmly. Expanded clones are given a class, and other clones once, few, many or no size at all.

V: TRBV7-8; D: .; size: .; J: TRBJ2-5; CDR3: CASSLIGARKETQYF; DNA: TGTGCCAGCAGCTTAATTGGGGCTAGAAAAGAGACCCAGTACTTC
V: TRBV5-1; D: .; size: .; J: TRBJ2-3; CDR3: CASRDTDTQYF; DNA: TGCGCCAGCAGAGATACAGATACGCAGTATTTT
V: TRBV7-7; D: .; size: .; J: TRBJ2-1; CDR3: CASSSTRINEQFF; DNA: TGTGCCAGCAGCTCAACCCGCATCAATGAGCAGTTCTTC
V: TRBV9; D: TRBD2; size: .; J: TRBJ2-1; CDR3: CASSVYSGRARFYEQFF; DNA: TGTGCCAGCAGCGTCTATAGCGGGAGGGCACGTTTCTATGAGCAGTTCTTC
V: TRBV19; D: TRBD1; size: once; J: TRBJ2-3; CDR3: CASSIDQGADTQYF; DNA: TGTGCCAGTAGTATAGATCAGGGGGCAGATACGCAGTATTTT
V: TRBV19; D: .; size: .; J: TRBJ2-1; CDR3: CASSLGNLQFF; DNA: TGTGCCAGTAGTCTAGGAAATTTGCAGTTCTTC
V: TRBV7-2; D: .; size: .; J: TRBJ1-2; CDR3: CASSLAWQGRGYTF; DNA: TGTGCCAGCAGCTTAGCGTGGCAGGGAAGAGGCTACACCTTC
V: TRBV4-3; D: .; size: .; J: TRBJ1-5; CDR3: CASSQELGRNQPQHF; DNA: TGCGCCAGCAGCCAAGAATTAGGCCGGAATCAGCCCCAGCATTTT
V: TRBV6-6; D: TRBD1; size: .; J: TRBJ2-1; CDR3: CASSTRTGTLINEQFF; DNA: TGTGCCAGCAGTACCCGGACAGGGACCTTAATCAATGAGCAGTTCTTC
V: TRBV30; D: .; size: .; J: TRBJ1-1; CDR3: CAWRYPEAFF; DNA: TGTGCCTGGAGATATCCTGAAGCTTTCTTT
V: TRBV7-9; D: .; size: .; J: TRBJ2-7; CDR3: CASSLVGSTYEQYF; DNA: TGTGCCAGCAGCTTAGTGGGCAGCACCTACGAGCAGTACTTC
V: TRBV7-9; D: .; size: once; J: TRBJ2-1; CDR3: CASSSNQYSDEQFF; DNA: TGTGCCAGCAGCTCAAATCAATATTCGGATGAGCAGTTCTTC
V: TRBV11-2; D: TRBD2; size: .; J: TRBJ2-7; CDR3: CASGTSGSIHEQYF; DNA: TGTGCCAGCGGTACTAGCGGGAGTATCCACGAGCAGTACTTC
V: TRBV19; D: .; size: .; J: TRBJ1-4; CDR3: CASSIRGVIAELFF; DNA: TGTGCCAGTAGTATAAGGGGAGTAATCGCGGAACTGTTTTTT
V: TRBV5-4; D: TRBD2; size: .; J: TRBJ2-1; CDR3: CASSPTLGASGVDEQFF; DNA: TGTGCCAGCAGTCCCACTCTGGGGGCTAGCGGGGTGGATGAGCAGTTCTTC
V: TRBV6-5; D: .; size: .; J: TRBJ2-7; CDR3: CASSYGLRVGEQYF; DNA: TGTGCCAGCAGTTACGGTCTTCGGGTCGGCGAGCAGTACTTC
V: TRBV5-4; D: .; size: .; J: TRBJ1-1; CDR3: CASSLARGMNTEAFF; DNA: TGTGCCAGCAGCTTGGCCCGGGGGATGAACACTGAAGCTTTCTTT
V: TRBV7-9; D: TRBD1; size: .; J: TRBJ2-1; CDR3: CASSFPTGTGHYNEQFF; DNA: TGTGCCAGCAGCTTTCCCACCGGGACAGGCCACTACAATGAGCAGTTCTTC
V: TRBV6-5; D: .; size: .; J: TRBJ2-5; CDR3: CASSNRGGETQYF; DNA: TGTGCCAGCAGTAACAGGGGAGGCGAGACCCAGTACTTC
V: TRBV11-2; D: .; size: .; J: TRBJ1-2; CDR3: CASSLGGIYPTNPKYGYTF; DNA: TGTGCCAGCAGCTTAGGGGGGATCTATCCGACAAATCCTAAATATGGCTACACCTTC
V: TRBV4-3; D: TRBD2; size: .; J: TRBJ2-1; CDR3: CASSQEGTSGTNEQFF; DNA: TGCGCCAGCAGCCAAGAAGGTACTAGCGGAACGAATGAGCAGTTCTTC
V: TRBV5-1; D: .; size: .; J: TRBJ2-7; CDR3: CASSKGHGYYEQYF; DNA: TGCGCCAGCAGCAAGGGACATGGATACTACGAGCAGTACTTC
V: TRBV15; D: TRBD1; size: .; J: TRBJ1-1; CDR3: CATSRKSGTGGTEAFF; DNA: TGTGCCACCAGCAGAAAGTCCGGGACAGGGGGCACTGAAGCTTTCTTT
V: TRBV29-1; D: TRBD1; size: .; J: TRBJ1-5; CDR3: CSVVTGGNQPQHF; DNA: TGCAGCGTTGTAACAGGGGGGAATCAGCCCCAGCATTTT
V: TRBV18; D: .; size: .; J: TRBJ2-3; CDR3: CASSPGVLADTQYF; DNA: TGTGCCAGCTCGCCAGGGGTGTTGGCAGATACGCAGTATTTT
V: TRBV5-4; D: TRBD2; size: .; J: TRBJ2-1; CDR3: CASSRGTSGRIGSGEQFF; DNA: TGTGCCAGCAGCCGAGGGACTAGCGGGAGGATAGGTTCTGGTGAGCAGTTCTTC
V: TRBV6-6; D: .; size: .; J: TRBJ1-5; CDR3: CASSYMSGDQPQHF; DNA: TGTGCCAGCAGTTACATGTCAGGGGATCAGCCCCAGCATTTT
V: TRBV7-9; D: TRBD2; size: .; J: TRBJ2-6; CDR3: CASSLGTSGASGANVLTF; DNA: TGTGCCAGCAGCTTAGGGACTAGCGGAGCCTCTGGGGCCAACGTCCTGACTTTC
V: TRBV7-9; D: .; size: once; J: TRBJ2-4; CDR3: CASSLNLNIQYF; DNA: TGTGCCAGCAGCTTAAATTTAAACATTCAGTACTTC
V: TRBV15; D: TRBD1; size: .; J: TRBJ2-3; CDR3: CATSSIGQGARGRSTDTQYF; DNA: TGTGCCACCAGCAGTATAGGACAGGGGGCTCGCGGGAGGAGCACAGATACGCAGTATTTT
V: TRBV10-1; D: TRBD2; size: .; J: TRBJ2-1; CDR3: CASSESKRDYLWEQFF; DNA: TGCGCCAGCAGTGAGTCGAAGCGGGACTATTTATGGGAGCAGTTCTTC
V: TRBV5-4; D: .; size: .; J: TRBJ1-2; CDR3: CASRLNRGADGYTF; DNA: TGTGCCAGCAGATTAAATCGGGGGGCCGATGGCTACACCTTC
V: TRBV4-3; D: .; size: .; J: TRBJ2-3; CDR3: CASSQDVLPGPDTQYF; DNA: TGCGCCAGCAGCCAAGATGTCCTGCCGGGTCCAGATACGCAGTATTTT
V: TRBV27; D: TRBD1; size: .; J: TRBJ1-1; CDR3: CASSSGQGAGTREAFF; DNA: TGTGCCAGCAGTTCAGGACAGGGGGCAGGTACGCGTGAAGCTTTCTTT
V: TRBV7-2; D: TRBD1; size: .; J: TRBJ1-1; CDR3: CASSYIPTGARREAFF; DNA: TGTGCCAGCAGCTACATCCCGACAGGGGCGCGGCGGGAAGCTTTCTTT
V: TRBV7-9; D: TRBD1; size: .; J: TRBJ2-7; CDR3: CASSAGTGASYEQYF; DNA: TGTGCCAGCAGCGCCGGGACAGGGGCCTCCTACGAGCAGTACTTC
V: TRBV7-9; D: TRBD2; size: .; J: TRBJ2-2; CDR3: CASSRSGRNTGELFF; DNA: TGTGCCAGCAGCCGTAGCGGGAGGAACACCGGGGAGCTGTTTTTT
V: TRBV5-1; D: TRBD2; size: .; J: TRBJ2-7; CDR3: CASSSPGLGMGEQYF; DNA: TGCGCCAGCAGCTCGCCGGGACTAGGGATGGGGGAGCAGTACTTC
V: TRBV21-1; D: .; size: .; J: TRBJ2-7; CDR3: CASSKHRVPYEQYF; DNA: TGTGCCAGCAGCAAACACAGGGTCCCCTACGAGCAGTACTTC
V: TRBV7-9; D: .; size: .; J: TRBJ2-6; CDR3: CASSFRVVSGANVLTF; DNA: TGTGCCAGCAGCTTCCGGGTAGTCTCTGGGGCCAACGTCCTGACTTTC
V: TRBV6-4; D: .; size: .; J: TRBJ2-3; CDR3: CASSDGFGTQYF; DNA: TGTGCCAGCAGTGACGGTTTTGGTACGCAGTATTTT
V: TRBV18; D: .; size: .; J: TRBJ2-1; CDR3: CASSLGPSSYNEQFF; DNA: TGTGCCAGCTCACTTGGGCCGAGCTCCTACAATGAGCAGTTCTTC
V: TRBV6-1; D: .; size: .; J: TRBJ1-5; CDR3: CASSEAGLDQPQHF; DNA: TGTGCCAGCAGTGAAGCGGGACTGGATCAGCCCCAGCATTTT
V: TRBV15; D: .; size: .; J: TRBJ1-2; CDR3: CATSRDIVGEGYTF; DNA: TGTGCCACCAGCAGAGATATAGTCGGGGAGGGCTACACCTTC
V: TRBV5-1; D: .; size: .; J: TRBJ2-7; CDR3: CASSYNPTEPGGEQYF; DNA: TGCGCCAGCAGCTACAATCCGACAGAACCCGGGGGAGAGCAGTACTTC
V: TRBV9; D: .; size: .; J: TRBJ2-5; CDR3: CASSVGHRQETQYF; DNA: TGTGCCAGCAGCGTAGGCCATCGCCAAGAGACCCAGTACTTC
V: TRBV2; D: .; size: .; J: TRBJ2-2; CDR3: CASVGDGSNTGELFF; DNA: TGTGCCAGCGTCGGGGATGGATCGAACACCGGGGAGCTGTTTTTT
V: TRBV13; D: .; size: .; J: TRBJ2-3; CDR3: CASSREQGGDTQYF; DNA: TGTGCCAGCAGCCGGGAGCAGGGTGGAGATACGCAGTATTTT
V: TRBV30; D: .; size: .; J: TRBJ2-7; CDR3: CAWSVGASYEQYF; DNA: TGTGCCTGGAGTGTAGGGGCATCCTACGAGCAGTACTTC
V: TRBV7-9; D: TRBD1; size: .; J: TRBJ2-5; CDR3: CASSFPVTGVGETQYF; DNA: TGTGCCAGCAGCTTTCCCGTGACAGGGGTCGGGGAGACCCAGTACTTC
V: TRBV29-1; D: .; size: .; J: TRBJ2-3; CDR3: CSSGMGFGTDTQYF; DNA: TGCAGCAGTGGCATGGGGTTCGGCACAGATACGCAGTATTTT
V: TRBV7-2; D: .; size: .; J: TRBJ2-7; CDR3: CASSLGFYEQYF; DNA: TGTGCCAGCAGCTTAGGGTTCTACGAGCAGTACTTC